This T cell receptor (beta chain) was observed in a study of cytomegalovirus exposure and HLA in healthy donors. Study results and caveats: Later analysis identified 17,000 or so TCR beta sequences associated with HLA alleles, using a false discovery rate threshold of 0.05. CMV serostatus was the only recorded immune exposure for donors.

PCR used 60 Vbeta primers and 13 Jbeta primers. Sequencing used immunoSEQ multiplex PCR; TCRdb keeps in-frame clones, though not all of them. Of fewer than 200,000 clones in the sample, roughly 87% were seen once. A note on this clone: Antigen specificity is unknown.

The TCR originated in a woman aged 45-65 years in good health and CMV-seronegative. The sample taken for sequencing was PBMCs.

The CDR3 DNA is TGTGCCAGCAGTGACCAGGGAAACACTGAAGCTTTCTTT. Amino acid sequence: CASSDQGNTEAFF. V and J are TRBV2 and TRBJ1-1, with D possibly TRBD1 on 5 matching bases. The germline V gene has CDR1 SNHLY and CDR2 FYNNEI. Trimming removed 3 bases at V and 2 bases at J, with 7 bases between. The CDR3 consists of 13 residues.